Below, one TCR beta chain is given with its context. The antigen is not known. TCRdb's copy holds only in-frame clones and misses some; the assay was immunoSEQ multiplex PCR. The sample includes roughly 130,000 clones, approximately 84% of them seen just once. The data stem from a study of cytomegalovirus exposure and HLA in healthy donors. Study summary: The roughly 130 validation repertoires, a later analysis reported, used the same platform as the roughly 650 repertoires from the first cohort. Points from the study as a whole: A few chains tied to CMV proved CMV antigen-specific in vitro.

The CDR3 has 19 residues. Germline V gene lookup returns CDR1 LNHDA and CDR2 SQIVND (reference sequence). V was pared by 0 bases and J by 4 bases, with 13 bases of the junction left unmatched. V is TRBV19 and J is TRBJ2-3; 10 nucleotides match TRBD2. What was sequenced was PBMCs. The source of this sequence is a woman aged 25 to 39 in good health and CMV-seronegative. Here the CDR3 reads CASSIDGPSLAGKSDTQYF. The CDR3 DNA sequence: TGTGCCAGTAGTATAGATGGACCCTCACTAGCGGGGAAATCAGATACGCAGTATTTT.